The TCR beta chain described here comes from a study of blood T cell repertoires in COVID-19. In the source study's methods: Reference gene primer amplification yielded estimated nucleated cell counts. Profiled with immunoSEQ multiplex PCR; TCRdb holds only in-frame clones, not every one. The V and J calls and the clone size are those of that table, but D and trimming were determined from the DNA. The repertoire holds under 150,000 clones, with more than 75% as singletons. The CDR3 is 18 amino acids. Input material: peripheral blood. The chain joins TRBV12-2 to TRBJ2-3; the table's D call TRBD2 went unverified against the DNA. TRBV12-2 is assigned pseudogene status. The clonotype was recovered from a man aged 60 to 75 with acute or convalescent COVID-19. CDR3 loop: CASRSKSLTSGRTDTQYF. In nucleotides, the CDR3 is TGTGCAAGTCGCTCCAAGTCTCTTACTAGCGGGAGGACAGATACGCAGTATTTT.